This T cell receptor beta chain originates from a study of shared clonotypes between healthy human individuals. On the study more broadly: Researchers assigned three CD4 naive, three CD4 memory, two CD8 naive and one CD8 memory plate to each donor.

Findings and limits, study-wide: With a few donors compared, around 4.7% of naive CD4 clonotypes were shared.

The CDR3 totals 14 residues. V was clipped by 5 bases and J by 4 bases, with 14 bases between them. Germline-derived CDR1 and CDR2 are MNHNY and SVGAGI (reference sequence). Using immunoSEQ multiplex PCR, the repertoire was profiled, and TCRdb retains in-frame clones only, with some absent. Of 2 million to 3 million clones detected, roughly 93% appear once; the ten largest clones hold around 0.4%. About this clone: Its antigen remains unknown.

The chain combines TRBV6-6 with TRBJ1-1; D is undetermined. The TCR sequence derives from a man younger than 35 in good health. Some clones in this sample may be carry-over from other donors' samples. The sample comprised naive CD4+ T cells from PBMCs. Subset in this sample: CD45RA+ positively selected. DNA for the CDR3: TGTGCCAGCAGTCTCCCCCAGGCTGCCACTGAAGCTTTCTTT. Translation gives CASSLPQAATEAFF.